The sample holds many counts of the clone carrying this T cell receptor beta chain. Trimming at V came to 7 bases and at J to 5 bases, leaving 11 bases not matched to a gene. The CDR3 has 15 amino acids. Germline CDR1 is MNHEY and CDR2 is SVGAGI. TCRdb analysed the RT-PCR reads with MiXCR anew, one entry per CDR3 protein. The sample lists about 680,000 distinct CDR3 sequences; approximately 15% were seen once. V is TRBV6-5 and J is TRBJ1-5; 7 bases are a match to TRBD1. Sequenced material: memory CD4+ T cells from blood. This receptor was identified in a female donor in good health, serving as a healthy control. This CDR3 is CASTPGGAGDQPQHF. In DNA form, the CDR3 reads TGTGCCAGCACTCCAGGGGGGGCTGGCGATCAGCCCCAGCATTTT.